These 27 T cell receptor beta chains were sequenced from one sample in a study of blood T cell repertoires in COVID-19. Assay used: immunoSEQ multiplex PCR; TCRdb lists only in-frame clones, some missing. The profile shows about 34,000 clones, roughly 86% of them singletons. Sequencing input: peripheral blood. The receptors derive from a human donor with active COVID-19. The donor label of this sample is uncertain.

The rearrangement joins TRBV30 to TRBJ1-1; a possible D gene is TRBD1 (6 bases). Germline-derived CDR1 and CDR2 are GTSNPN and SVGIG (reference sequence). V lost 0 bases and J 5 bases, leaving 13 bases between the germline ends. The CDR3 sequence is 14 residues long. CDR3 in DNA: TGTGCCTGGAGTGTACGCAGGGGAGGGACTGAAGCTTTCTTT. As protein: CAWSVRRGGTEAFF.

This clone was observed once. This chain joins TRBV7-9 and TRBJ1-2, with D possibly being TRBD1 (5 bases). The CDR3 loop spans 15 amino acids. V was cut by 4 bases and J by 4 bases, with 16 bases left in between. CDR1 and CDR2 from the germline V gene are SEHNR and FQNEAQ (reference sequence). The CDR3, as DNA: TGTGCCAGCAGCTCAGTCCAGGGTCATGCCTATGGCTACACCTTC. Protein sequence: CASSSVQGHAYGYTF. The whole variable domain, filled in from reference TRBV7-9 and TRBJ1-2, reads DTGVSQNPRHKITKRGQNVTFRCDPISEHNRLYWYRQTLGQGPEFLTYFQNEAQLEKSRLLSDRFSAERPKGSFSTLEIQRTEQGDSAMYLCASSSVQGHAYGYTFGSGTRLTVV.

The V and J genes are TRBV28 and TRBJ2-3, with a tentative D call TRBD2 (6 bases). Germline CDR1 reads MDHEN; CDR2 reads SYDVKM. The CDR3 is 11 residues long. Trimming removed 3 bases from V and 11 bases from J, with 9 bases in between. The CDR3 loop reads CASSLRGGQYF. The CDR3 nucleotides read TGTGCCAGCAGTTTGCGGGGAGGGCAGTATTTT.

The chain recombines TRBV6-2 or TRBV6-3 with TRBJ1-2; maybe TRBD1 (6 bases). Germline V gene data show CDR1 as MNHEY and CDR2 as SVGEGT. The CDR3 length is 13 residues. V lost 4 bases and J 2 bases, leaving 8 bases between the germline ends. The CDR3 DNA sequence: TGTGCCAGCAGTTTACAGGGCAACTATGGCTACACCTTC. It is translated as CASSLQGNYGYTF.

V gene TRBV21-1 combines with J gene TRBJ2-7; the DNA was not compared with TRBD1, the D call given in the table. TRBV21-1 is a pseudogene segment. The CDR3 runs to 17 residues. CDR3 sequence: CASSPRPTGHPSYEQYF. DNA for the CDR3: TGTGCCAGCAGCCCACGCCCCACGGGACATCCCTCCTACGAGCAGTACTTC.

CDR3 loop: CASSADRGPEAFF. The CDR3 DNA sequence: TGTGCCAGTAGCGCAGACAGGGGTCCTGAAGCTTTCTTT. The chain couples TRBV19 to TRBJ1-1, with TRBD1 matching 8 bases. The ends lost 6 bases at V and 6 bases at J; junction bases unmatched: 6. Germline V gene lookup returns CDR1 LNHDA and CDR2 SQIVND (reference sequence). This CDR3 region has 13 residues.

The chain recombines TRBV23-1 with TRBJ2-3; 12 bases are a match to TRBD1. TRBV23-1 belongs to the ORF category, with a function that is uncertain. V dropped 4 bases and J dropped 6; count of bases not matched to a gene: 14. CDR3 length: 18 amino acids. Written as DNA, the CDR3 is TGCGCCAGCAGTCGCAACCCAGGGACAGGGGGCAGAGGGGATACGCAGTATTTT. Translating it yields CASSRNPGTGGRGDTQYF.

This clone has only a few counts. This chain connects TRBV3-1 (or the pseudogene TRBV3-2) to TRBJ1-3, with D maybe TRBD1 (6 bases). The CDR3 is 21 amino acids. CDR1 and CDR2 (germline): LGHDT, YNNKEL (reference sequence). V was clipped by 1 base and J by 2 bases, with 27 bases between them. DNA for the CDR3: TGTGCCAGCAGCCAAGGGAAAAAGTACCGGACAGAGGTTCACCCTGGAAACACCATATATTTT. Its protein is CASSQGKKYRTEVHPGNTIYF.

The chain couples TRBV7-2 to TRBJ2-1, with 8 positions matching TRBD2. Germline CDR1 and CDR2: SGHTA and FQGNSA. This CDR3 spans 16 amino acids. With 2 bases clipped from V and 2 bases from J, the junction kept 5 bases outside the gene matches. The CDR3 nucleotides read TGTGCCAGCAGCTTATGGCGGGGGGAGACCTACAATGAGCAGTTCTTC. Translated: CASSLWRGETYNEQFF. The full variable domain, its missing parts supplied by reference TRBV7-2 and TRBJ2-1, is GAGVSQSPSNKVTEKGKDVELRCDPISGHTALYWYRQSLGQGLEFLIYFQGNSAPDKSGLPSDRFSAERTGGSVSTLTIQRTQQEDSAVYLCASSLWRGETYNEQFFGPGTRLTVL.

This CDR3 is CASSSGTGDLSGNTIYF. The CDR3 coding sequence is TGTGCCAGCAGTTCCGGGACAGGGGACCTCTCTGGAAACACCATATATTTT. The chain joins TRBV27 to TRBJ1-3; 10 bases line up with TRBD1. The junction had 6 bases not matched to a gene; V was cut back by 4 bases and J by 0 bases. The CDR3 has 17 amino acids. The V gene's germline CDR1 is MNHEY and CDR2 SMNVEV (reference sequence).

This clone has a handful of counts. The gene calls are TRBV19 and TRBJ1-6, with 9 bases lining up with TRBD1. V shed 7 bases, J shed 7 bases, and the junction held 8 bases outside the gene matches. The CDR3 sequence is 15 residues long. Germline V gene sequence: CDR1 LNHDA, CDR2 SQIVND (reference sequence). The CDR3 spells CASMSGDRANSPLHF. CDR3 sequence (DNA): TGTGCCAGTATGTCGGGGGACAGGGCCAATTCACCCCTCCACTTT.

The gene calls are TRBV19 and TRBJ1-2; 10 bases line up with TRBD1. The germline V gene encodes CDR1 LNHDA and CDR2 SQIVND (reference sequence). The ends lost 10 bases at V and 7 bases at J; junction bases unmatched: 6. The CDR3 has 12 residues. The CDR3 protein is CATRQGALGYTF. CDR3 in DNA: TGTGCCACCCGACAGGGGGCGCTTGGCTACACCTTC.

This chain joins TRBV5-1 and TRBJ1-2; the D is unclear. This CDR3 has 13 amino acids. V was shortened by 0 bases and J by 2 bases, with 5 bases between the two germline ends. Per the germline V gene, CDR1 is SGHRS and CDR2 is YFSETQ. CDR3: CASSLDRNYGYTF. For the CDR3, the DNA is TGCGCCAGCAGCTTGGACAGAAACTATGGCTACACCTTC.

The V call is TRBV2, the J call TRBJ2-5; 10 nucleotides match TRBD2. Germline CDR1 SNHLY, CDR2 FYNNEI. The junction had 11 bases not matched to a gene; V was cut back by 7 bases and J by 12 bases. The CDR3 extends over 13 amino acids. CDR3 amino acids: CASTGLAASEEYF. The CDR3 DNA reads TGTGCCAGCACCGGACTAGCGGCTTCAGAGGAGTACTTC.

The CDR3 loop is CASSSRPYYEQYF. CDR3 in DNA: TGTGCCAGCAGCTCCAGGCCTTACTACGAGCAGTACTTC. This rearrangement joins TRBV7-2 to TRBJ2-7; D unclear. The germline V gene has CDR1 SGHTA and CDR2 FQGNSA. V was shortened by 4 bases and J by 3 bases, with 10 bases between the two germline ends. The CDR3 length is 13 residues.

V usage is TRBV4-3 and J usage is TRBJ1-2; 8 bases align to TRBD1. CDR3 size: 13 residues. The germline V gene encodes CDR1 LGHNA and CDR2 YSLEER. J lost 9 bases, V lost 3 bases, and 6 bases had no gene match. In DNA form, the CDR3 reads TGCGCCAGCAGCCACACAGGGGGAGGGAGCTACACCTTC. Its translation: CASSHTGGGSYTF.

The CDR3 spells CASRQVSEAFF. CDR3 coding DNA: TGTGCCAGTCGACAGGTTTCTGAAGCTTTCTTT. The chain uses TRBV18 and TRBJ1-1, with a tentative D call TRBD1 (6 bases). V was pared by 9 bases and J by 6 bases, with 11 bases between. Germline CDR1 reads KGHSH; CDR2 reads LQKENI. This CDR3 is 11 amino acids long.

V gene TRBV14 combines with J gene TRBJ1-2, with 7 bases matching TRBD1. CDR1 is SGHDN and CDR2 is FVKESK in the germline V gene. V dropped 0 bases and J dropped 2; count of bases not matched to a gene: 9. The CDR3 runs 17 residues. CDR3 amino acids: CASSQDVKSTGNYGYTF. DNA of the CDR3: TGTGCCAGCAGCCAAGATGTGAAGTCGACAGGGAACTATGGCTACACCTTC.

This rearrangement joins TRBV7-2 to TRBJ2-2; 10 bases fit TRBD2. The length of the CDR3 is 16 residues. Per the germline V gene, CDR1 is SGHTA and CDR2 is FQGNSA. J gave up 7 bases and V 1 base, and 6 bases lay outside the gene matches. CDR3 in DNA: TGTGCCAGCAGCTTAGTTACAGCGGGGGGGATCGGGGAGCTGTTTTTT. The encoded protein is CASSLVTAGGIGELFF.

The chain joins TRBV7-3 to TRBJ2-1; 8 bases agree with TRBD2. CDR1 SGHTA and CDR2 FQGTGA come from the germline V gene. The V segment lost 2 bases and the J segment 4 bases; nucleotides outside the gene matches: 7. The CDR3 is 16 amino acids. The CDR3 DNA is TGTGCCAGCAGCTTAGAATCGGGGGGGCCTTACAATGAGCAGTTCTTC. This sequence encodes CASSLESGGPYNEQFF.

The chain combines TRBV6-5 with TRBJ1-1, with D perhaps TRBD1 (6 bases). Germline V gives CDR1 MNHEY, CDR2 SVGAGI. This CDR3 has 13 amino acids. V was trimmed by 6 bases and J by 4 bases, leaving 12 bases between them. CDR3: CASRPTGSTEAFF. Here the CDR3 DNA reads TGTGCCAGCAGACCCACAGGGAGCACTGAAGCTTTCTTT.

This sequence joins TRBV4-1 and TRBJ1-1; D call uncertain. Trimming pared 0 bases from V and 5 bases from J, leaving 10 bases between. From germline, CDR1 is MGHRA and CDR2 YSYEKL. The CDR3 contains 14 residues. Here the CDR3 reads CASSQDEGGTEAFF. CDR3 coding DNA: TGCGCCAGCAGCCAAGATGAGGGAGGGACTGAAGCTTTCTTT.

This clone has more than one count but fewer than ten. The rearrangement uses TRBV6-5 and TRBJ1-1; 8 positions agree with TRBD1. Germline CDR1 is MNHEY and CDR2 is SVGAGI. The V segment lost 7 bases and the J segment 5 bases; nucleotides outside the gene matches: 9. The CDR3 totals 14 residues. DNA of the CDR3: TGTGCCAGCACCAGGGGGCCCCGGGGGACTGAAGCTTTCTTT. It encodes CASTRGPRGTEAFF.

The CDR3 DNA follows: TGTGCCAGCAGCTTGGGGGACAGGGTCGTGGATACGCAGTATTTT. Residues: CASSLGDRVVDTQYF. V usage is TRBV5-8 and J usage is TRBJ2-3; 9 bases align to TRBD1. After removal of 0 bases from V and 6 bases from J, the junction contained 5 bases not matched to a gene. CDR1 is SGHTS and CDR2 is YDEGEE in the germline V gene. This CDR3 is 15 amino acids long.

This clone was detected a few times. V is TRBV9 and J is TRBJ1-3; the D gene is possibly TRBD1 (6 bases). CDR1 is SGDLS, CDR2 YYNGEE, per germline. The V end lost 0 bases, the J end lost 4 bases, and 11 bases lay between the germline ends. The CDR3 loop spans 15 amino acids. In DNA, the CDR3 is TGTGCCAGCAGCGTAGATGGACAGTCAGGAAACACCATATATTTT. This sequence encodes CASSVDGQSGNTIYF.

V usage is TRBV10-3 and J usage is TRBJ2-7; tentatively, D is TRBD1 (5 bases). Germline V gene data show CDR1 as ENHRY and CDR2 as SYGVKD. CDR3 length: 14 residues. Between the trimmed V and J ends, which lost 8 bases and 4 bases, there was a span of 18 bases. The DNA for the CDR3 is TGTGCCATCGCCCGAGCGACAGTACAATACGAGCAGTACTTC. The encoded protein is CAIARATVQYEQYF.

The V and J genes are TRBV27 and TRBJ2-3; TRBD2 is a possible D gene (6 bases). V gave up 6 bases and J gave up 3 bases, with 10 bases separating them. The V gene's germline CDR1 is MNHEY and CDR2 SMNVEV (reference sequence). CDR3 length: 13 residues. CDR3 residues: CASSHGTTDTQYF. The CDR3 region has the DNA TGTGCCAGCAGCCACGGGACTACAGATACGCAGTATTTT.